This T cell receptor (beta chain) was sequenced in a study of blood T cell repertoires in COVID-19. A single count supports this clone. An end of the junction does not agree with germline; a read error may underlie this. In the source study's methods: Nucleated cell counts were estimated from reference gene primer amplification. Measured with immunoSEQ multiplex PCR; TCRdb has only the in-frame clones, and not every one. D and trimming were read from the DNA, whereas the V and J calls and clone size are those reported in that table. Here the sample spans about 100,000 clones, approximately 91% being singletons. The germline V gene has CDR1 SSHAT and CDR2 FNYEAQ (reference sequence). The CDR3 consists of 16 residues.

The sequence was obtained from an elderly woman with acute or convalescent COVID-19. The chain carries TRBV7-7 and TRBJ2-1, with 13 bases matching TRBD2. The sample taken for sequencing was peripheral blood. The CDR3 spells CASSLGLAGVKDEQFF. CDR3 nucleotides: TGTGCTAGCAGCTTAGGACTAGCGGGAGTAAAGGATGAGCAGTTCTTC.